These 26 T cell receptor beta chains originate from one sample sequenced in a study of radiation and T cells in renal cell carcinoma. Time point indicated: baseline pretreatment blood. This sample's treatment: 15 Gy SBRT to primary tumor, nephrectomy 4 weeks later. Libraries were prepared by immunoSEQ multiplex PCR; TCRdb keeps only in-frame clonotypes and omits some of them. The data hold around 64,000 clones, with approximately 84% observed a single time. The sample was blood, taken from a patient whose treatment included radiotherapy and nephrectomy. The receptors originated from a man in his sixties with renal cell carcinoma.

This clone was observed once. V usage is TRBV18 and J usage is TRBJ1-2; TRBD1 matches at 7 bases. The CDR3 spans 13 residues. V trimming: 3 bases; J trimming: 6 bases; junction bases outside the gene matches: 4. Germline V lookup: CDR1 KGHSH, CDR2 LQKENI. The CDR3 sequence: CASSPDRVNGYTF. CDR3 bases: TGTGCCAGCTCACCCGACAGGGTGAATGGCTACACCTTC.

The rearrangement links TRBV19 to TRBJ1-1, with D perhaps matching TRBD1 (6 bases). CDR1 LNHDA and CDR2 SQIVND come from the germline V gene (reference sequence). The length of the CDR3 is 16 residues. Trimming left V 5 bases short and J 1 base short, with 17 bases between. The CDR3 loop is CASSDAGARGNTEAFF. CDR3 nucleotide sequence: TGTGCCAGTAGTGATGCAGGTGCCAGGGGGAACACTGAAGCTTTCTTT.

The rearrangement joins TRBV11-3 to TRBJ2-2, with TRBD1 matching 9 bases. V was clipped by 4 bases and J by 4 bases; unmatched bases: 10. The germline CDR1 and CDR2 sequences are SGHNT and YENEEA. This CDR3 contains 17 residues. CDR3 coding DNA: TGTGCCAGCAGCTCGGAACAGGGGGCGCGGTCCACCGGGGAGCTGTTTTTT. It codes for CASSSEQGARSTGELFF. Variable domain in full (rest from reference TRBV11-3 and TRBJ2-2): EAGVVQSPRYKIIEKKQPVAFWCNPISGHNTLYWYLQNLGQGPELLIRYENEEAVDDSQLPKDRFSAERLKGVDSTLKIQPAELGDSAVYLCASSSEQGARSTGELFFGEGSRLTVL.

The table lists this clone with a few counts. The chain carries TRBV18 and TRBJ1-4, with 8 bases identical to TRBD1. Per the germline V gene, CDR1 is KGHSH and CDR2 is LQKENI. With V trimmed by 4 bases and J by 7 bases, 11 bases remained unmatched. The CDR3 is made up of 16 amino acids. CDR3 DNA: TGTGCCAGCTCACAGAACCGGGACAGGATAAGTGAAAAACTGTTTTTT. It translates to CASSQNRDRISEKLFF.

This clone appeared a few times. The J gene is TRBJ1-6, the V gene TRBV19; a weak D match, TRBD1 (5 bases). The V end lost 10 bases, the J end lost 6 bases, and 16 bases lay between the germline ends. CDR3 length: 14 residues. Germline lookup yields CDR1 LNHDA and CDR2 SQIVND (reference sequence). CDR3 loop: CATTQGNGNSPLHF. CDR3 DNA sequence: TGTGCCACCACCCAGGGAAATGGTAATTCACCCCTCCACTTT.

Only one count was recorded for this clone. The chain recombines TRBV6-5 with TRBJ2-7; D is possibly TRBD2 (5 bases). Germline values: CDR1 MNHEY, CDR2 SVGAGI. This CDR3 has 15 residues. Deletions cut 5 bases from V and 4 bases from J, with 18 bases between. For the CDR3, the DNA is TGTGCCAGCAGTCGTAACCGGGGTACACTTTACGAGCAGTACGTC. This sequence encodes CASSRNRGTLYEQYV.

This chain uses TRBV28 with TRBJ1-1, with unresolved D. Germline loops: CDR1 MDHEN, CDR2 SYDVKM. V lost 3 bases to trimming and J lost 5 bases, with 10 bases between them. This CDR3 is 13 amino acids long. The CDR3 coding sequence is TGTGCCAGCAGTTTGTTATTCCGGACTGAAGCTTTCTTT. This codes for CASSLLFRTEAFF.

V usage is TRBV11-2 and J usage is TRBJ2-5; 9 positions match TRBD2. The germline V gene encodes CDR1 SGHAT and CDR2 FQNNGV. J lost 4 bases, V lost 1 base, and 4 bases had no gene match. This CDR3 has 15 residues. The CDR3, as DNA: TGTGCCAGCAGCTTAGGAGCGGGAGGAAGAGAGACCCAGTACTTC. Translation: CASSLGAGGRETQYF.

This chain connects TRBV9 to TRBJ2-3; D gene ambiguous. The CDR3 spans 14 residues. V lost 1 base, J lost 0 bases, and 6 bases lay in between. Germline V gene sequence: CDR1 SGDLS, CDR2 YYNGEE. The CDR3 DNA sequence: TGTGCCAGCAGCGTAATTAGTAGCACAGATACGCAGTATTTT. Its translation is CASSVISSTDTQYF.

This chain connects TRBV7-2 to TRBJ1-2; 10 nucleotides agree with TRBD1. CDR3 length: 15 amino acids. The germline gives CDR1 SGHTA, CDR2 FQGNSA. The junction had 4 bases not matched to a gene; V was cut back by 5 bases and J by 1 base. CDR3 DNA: TGTGCCAGCAGCCCGGGGACAGGGGATAACTATGGCTACACCTTC. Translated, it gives CASSPGTGDNYGYTF.

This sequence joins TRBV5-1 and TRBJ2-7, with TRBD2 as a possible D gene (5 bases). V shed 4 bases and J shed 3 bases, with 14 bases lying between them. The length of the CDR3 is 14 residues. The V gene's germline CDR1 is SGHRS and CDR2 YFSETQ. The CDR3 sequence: CASSLSGSIYEQYF. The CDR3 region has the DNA TGCGCCAGCAGCCTGTCGGGGTCCATCTACGAGCAGTACTTC.

This CDR3 is CASRHGSQDQTQYF. The CDR3, as DNA: TGTGCCAGCAGACATGGGTCTCAAGACCAGACCCAGTACTTC. This chain connects TRBV6-1 to TRBJ2-5; unclear D gene. The CDR3 has 14 residues. Trimming left V 6 bases short and J 6 bases short, with 17 bases between. Per germline, CDR1 MNHNS and CDR2 SASEGT.

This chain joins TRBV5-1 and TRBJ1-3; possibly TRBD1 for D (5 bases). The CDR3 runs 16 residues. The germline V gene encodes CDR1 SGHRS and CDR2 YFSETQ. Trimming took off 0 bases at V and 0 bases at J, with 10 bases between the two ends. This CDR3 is CASSLGDSGSGNTIYF. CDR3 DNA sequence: TGCGCCAGCAGCTTGGGAGACAGCGGCTCTGGAAACACCATATATTTT.

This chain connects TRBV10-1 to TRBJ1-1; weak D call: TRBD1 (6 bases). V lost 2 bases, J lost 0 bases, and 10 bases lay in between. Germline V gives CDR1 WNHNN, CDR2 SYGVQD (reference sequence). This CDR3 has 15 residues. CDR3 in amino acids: CASSEITGMNTEAFF. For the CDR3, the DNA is TGCGCCAGCAGTGAGATAACAGGGATGAACACTGAAGCTTTCTTT.

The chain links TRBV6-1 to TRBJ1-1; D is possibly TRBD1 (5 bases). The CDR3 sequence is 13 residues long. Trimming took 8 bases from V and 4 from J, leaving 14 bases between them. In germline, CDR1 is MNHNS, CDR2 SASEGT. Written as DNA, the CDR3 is TGTGCCAGCGGACGGGACTTATTCACTGAAGCTTTCTTT. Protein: CASGRDLFTEAFF.

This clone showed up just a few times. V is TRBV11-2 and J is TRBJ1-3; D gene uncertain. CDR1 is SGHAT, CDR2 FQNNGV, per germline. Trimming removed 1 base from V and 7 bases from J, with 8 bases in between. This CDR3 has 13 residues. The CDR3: CASSLASKNTIYF. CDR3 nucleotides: TGTGCCAGCAGCTTAGCGAGCAAGAACACCATATATTTT.

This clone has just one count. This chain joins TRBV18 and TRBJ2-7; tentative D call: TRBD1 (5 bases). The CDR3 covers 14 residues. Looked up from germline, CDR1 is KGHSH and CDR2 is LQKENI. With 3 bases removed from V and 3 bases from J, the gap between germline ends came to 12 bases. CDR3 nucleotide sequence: TGTGCCAGCTCACCTAGATCTGACAGCTACGAGCAGTACGTC. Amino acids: CASSPRSDSYEQYV.

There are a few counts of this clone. The CDR3 DNA reads as TGCAGTGCTAGTCGAGGTACTGAAGCTTTCTTT. It encodes CSASRGTEAFF. V is TRBV20-1 and J is TRBJ1-1, with D hard to call. Germline V gene data show CDR1 as DFQATT and CDR2 as SNEGSKA (reference sequence). This CDR3 is 11 amino acids long. Trimming took off 3 bases at V and 5 bases at J, with 7 bases between the two ends.

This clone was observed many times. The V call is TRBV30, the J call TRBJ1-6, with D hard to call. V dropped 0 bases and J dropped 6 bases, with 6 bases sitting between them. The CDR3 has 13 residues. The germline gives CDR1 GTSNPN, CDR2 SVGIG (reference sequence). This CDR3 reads CAWSVAGNSPLHF. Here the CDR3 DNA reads TGTGCCTGGAGTGTAGCGGGTAATTCACCCCTCCACTTT.

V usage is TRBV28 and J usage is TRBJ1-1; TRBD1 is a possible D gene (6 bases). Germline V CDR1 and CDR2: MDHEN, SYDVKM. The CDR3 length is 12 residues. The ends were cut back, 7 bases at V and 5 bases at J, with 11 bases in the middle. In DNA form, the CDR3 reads TGTGCCAGCAAACAGGGTCGGACTGAAGCTTTCTTT. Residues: CASKQGRTEAFF.

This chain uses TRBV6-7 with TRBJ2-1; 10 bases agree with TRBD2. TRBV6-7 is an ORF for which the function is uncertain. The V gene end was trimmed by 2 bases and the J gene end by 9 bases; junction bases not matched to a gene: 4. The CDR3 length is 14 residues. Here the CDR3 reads CASSYPWTSGEQFF. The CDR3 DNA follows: TGTGCCAGCAGTTACCCGTGGACTAGCGGTGAGCAGTTCTTC.

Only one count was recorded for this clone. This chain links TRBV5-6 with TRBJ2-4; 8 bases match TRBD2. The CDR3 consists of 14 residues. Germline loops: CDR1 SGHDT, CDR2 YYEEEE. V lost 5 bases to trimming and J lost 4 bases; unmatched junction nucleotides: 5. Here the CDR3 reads CASRTSDPKNIQYF. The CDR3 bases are TGTGCCAGCAGGACTAGCGATCCAAAAAACATTCAGTACTTC.

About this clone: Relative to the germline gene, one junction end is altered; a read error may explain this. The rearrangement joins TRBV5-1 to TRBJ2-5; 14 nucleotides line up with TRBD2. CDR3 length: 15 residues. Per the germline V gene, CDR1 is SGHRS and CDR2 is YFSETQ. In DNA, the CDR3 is TGCGCCAGCAACTTGGGACTAGCGGGAGTGGAGACCCAGTACTTC. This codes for CASNLGLAGVETQYF.

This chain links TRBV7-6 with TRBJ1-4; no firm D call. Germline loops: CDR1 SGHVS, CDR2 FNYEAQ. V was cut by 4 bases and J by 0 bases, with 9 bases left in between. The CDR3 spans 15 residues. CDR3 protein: CASSSDGATNEKLFF. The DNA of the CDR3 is TGTGCCAGCAGCTCGGACGGAGCAACTAATGAAAAACTGTTTTTT. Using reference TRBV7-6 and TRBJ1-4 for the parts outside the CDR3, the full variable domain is GAGVSQSPRYKVTKRGQDVALRCDPISGHVSLYWYRQALGQGPEFLTYFNYEAQQDKSGLPNDRFSAERPEGSISTLTIQRTEQRDSAMYRCASSSDGATNEKLFFGSGTQLSVL.

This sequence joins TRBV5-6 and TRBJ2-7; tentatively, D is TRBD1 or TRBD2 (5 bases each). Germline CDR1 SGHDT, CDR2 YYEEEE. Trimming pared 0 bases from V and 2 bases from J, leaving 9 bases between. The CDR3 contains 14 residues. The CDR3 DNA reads TGTGCCAGCAGCTTGGGTGGGGGTACCTACGAGCAGTACTTC. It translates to CASSLGGGTYEQYF.

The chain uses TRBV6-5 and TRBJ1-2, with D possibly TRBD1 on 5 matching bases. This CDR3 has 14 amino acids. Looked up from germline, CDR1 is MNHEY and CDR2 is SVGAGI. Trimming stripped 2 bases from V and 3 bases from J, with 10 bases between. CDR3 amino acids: CASSYMGGDYGYTF. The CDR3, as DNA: TGTGCCAGCAGTTACATGGGGGGGGACTATGGCTACACCTTC.